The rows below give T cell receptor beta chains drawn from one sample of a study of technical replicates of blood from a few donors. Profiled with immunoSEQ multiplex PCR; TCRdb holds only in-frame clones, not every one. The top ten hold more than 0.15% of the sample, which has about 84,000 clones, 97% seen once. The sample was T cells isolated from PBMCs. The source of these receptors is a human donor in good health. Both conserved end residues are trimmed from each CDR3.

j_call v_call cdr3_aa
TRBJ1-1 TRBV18 ASSPPRTGLGTEAF
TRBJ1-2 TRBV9 ASSVGSSANYGYT
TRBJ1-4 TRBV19 ASSILSGGKLF
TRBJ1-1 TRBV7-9 ASSSRTAGYTEAF
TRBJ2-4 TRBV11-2 ASSLLIKTVAKNIQY
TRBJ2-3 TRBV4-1 ASSPGTSGSTDTQY
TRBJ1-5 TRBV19 ASSRTLLFSNQPQH
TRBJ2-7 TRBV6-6 ASSPGFSYEQY
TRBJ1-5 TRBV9 ASSATGENQPQH
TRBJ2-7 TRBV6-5 ASNSQISGNHEQY
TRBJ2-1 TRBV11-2 ASSPSGSPYNEQF
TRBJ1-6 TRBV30 AGHTSVSNNSPLH
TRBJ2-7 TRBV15 ATSRDLGASVAYEQY
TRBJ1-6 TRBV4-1 ASSQVAGYGSPLH
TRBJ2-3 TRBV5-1 ASSVSLQGDSTDTQY
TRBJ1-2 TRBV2 ASSPEGATKGYT
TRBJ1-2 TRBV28 ASSRGRSYGYT
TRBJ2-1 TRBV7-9 ASSSGRRDEQF
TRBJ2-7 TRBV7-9 ASLGGGQYEQY
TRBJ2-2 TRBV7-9 ASSSGTSTTGELF
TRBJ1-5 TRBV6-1 ASCWTGSDQPQH
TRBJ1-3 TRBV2 ASSFIDSGNTIY
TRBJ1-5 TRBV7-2 ASSPPPDRLSNQPQH
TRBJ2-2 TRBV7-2 ASSLATRAGELF
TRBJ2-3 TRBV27 ASSSGPRGTDTQY
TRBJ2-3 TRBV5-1 ASSNGQGGDTQY
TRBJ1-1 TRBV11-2 ASSLAGVTEAF
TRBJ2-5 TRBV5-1 ASSLFAGQETQY
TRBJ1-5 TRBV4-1 ASSQDQQGENQPQH
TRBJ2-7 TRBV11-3 ASSLSDRDYEQY
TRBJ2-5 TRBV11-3 ASSRPGLQAEQETQY
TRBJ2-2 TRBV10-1 ASSDLTSPNTGELF
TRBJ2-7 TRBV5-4 ASSGQVGEQY
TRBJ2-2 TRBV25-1 ASSESGTAGTGELF
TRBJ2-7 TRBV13 ASSPGQGSSYEQY
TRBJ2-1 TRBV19 ASSIGLQDRVF
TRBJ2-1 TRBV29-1 SVEVLMTGVSDEQF
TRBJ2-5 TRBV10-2 ASRGWSSAYQETQY
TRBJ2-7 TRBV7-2 ASREHYEQY
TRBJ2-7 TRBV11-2 ASSPRGTEGYEQY
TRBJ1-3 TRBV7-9 ASSERQGAVGNTIY
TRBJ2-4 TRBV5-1 ASSYGLEEEDIQY
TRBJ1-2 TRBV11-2 ASSSGTGALGYT
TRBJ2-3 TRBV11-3 ASSFLTGRSTDTQY
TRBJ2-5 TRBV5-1 ASTESAVETQY
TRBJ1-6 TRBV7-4 ASSLAWGQSIVLH
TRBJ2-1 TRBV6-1 ASSEPNYGRSETPEQF
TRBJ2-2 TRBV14 ASSTQSTTGELF
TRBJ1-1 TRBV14 ASSQARQGIHTEAF
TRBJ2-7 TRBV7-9 ASSPTAGGPPWEQY